A selection of T cell receptor beta chains follows, all from one sample in a study of response to subunit inactivated influenza vaccine. TCRdb re-called the RT-PCR reads with MiXCR, one entry per CDR3 protein. The data show around 570,000 distinct CDR3 sequences, approximately 10% seen once. The data also belong to a second study, concerning T cells expressing NK-cell markers.

The material sequenced was PBMCs from blood, taken on the day of vaccination. The receptors come from a man over 45 who received an inactivated influenza vaccine. The CDR3 runs from the conserved cysteine through the conserved F or W. D genes are given only for firm matches. Clone sizes are given selectively: once, few, many, or a class where the clone is expanded.

.	TRBD1	TRBV30	TRBJ1-1	CAWSVLAGQGNTEAFF	TGTGCCTGGAGTGTACTTGCGGGACAGGGAAACACTGAAGCTTTCTTT
few	.	TRBV4-3	TRBJ2-3	CASSQDGVSTDTQYF	TGCGCCAGCAGCCAAGACGGGGTGAGCACAGATACGCAGTATTTT
few	TRBD2	TRBV20-1	TRBJ2-1	CSAPGTSGGSEQFF	TGCAGTGCCCCCGGGACTAGCGGGGGGAGTGAGCAGTTCTTC
.	.	TRBV7-9	TRBJ2-1	CASSRDVRSSYNEQFF	TGTGCCAGCAGCCGGGACGTTCGAAGCTCCTACAATGAGCAGTTCTTC
.	TRBD2	TRBV18	TRBJ2-1	CASSRITATSGRANEQFF	TGTGCCAGCTCGAGGATTACGGCGACTAGCGGGAGAGCGAATGAGCAGTTCTTC
few	.	TRBV7-9	TRBJ2-2	CASSFVKRLVTTGELFF	TGTGCCAGCAGCTTCGTGAAGCGACTAGTTACAACCGGGGAGCTGTTTTTT
.	TRBD1	TRBV4-1	TRBJ2-7	CACSQDPGGIYEQYF	TGCGCCTGCAGCCAAGATCCAGGGGGCATCTACGAGCAGTACTTC
.	TRBD1	TRBV4-3	TRBJ1-3	CASSLGTGLGNTIYF	TGCGCCAGCAGCCTTGGGACAGGGCTGGGAAACACCATATATTTT
few	.	TRBV2	TRBJ2-5	CASSEQTPTQETQYF	TGTGCCAGCAGTGAGCAGACCCCTACACAAGAGACCCAGTACTTC
many	.	TRBV7-2	TRBJ1-6	CASSLNPWGRDSPLHF	TGTGCCAGCAGCCTTAACCCGTGGGGGAGGGATTCACCCCTCCACTTT
few	.	TRBV24-1	TRBJ2-7	CATSGTGTNTYEQYF	TGTGCCACCAGTGGTACAGGGACAAATACCTACGAGCAGTACTTC
few	TRBD1	TRBV6-1	TRBJ2-7	CASSRARTGGYEQYF	TGTGCCAGCAGTCGGGCAAGGACAGGCGGCTACGAGCAGTACTTC
.	.	TRBV12-3/TRBV12-4	TRBJ1-1	CASSPRIPWQGVAFF	TGTGCCAGCAGTCCCCGAATTCCGTGGCAGGGTGTAGCTTTCTTT
many	.	TRBV6-6	TRBJ2-7	CATTSRGEQYF	TGTGCCACCACCTCGCGGGGCGAGCAGTACTTC
.	TRBD1	TRBV5-6	TRBJ1-4	CASSNRGFTNEKLFF	TGTGCCAGCAGCAACAGGGGATTTACTAATGAAAAACTGTTTTTT
few	TRBD2	TRBV11-2	TRBJ2-1	CASSLALAGGRLYNEQFF	TGTGCCAGCAGCTTAGCTCTTGCGGGGGGGCGCCTTTACAATGAGCAGTTCTTC
few	.	TRBV15	TRBJ2-7	CATSRRGSGQGRSYEQYF	TGTGCCACCAGCAGACGCGGCTCGGGGCAGGGGCGCTCCTACGAGCAGTACTTC
.	TRBD1	TRBV20-1	TRBJ2-7	CSAQPGQAYEQYF	TGCAGTGCTCAACCGGGACAGGCCTACGAGCAGTACTTC
few	TRBD1	TRBV6-2/TRBV6-3	TRBJ1-1	CASRNRGVEAFF	TGTGCCAGCAGAAACAGGGGGGTTGAAGCTTTCTTT
.	.	TRBV7-2	TRBJ1-1	CASSPVTGSTEAFF	TGTGCCAGCAGCCCTGTTACAGGGAGCACTGAAGCTTTCTTT
.	.	TRBV20-1	TRBJ1-1	CSAPAVANTEAFF	TGCAGTGCCCCGGCGGTTGCGAACACTGAAGCTTTCTTT
.	TRBD2	TRBV20-1	TRBJ2-7	CSARRPSGSYEQYF	TGCAGTGCTAGACGGCCTAGCGGGAGTTACGAGCAGTACTTC
.	TRBD1	TRBV12-3/TRBV12-4	TRBJ2-1	CASSLIGTGWNEQFF	TGTGCCAGCAGTCTGATCGGGACAGGGTGGAATGAGCAGTTCTTC
.	TRBD2	TRBV7-9	TRBJ2-5	CASSFRLAAQETQYF	TGTGCCAGCAGCTTCAGACTAGCGGCACAAGAGACCCAGTACTTC
few	TRBD1	TRBV11-2	TRBJ2-7	CASSLDAGGYEQYF	TGTGCCAGCAGCTTAGATGCAGGGGGTTACGAGCAGTACTTC
.	TRBD2	TRBV27	TRBJ2-2	CASSLVGLAGTGELFF	TGTGCCAGCAGTTTAGTAGGACTAGCGGGCACCGGGGAGCTGTTTTTT
few	.	TRBV7-2	TRBJ2-7	CASSDNLMRGSEQYF	TGTGCCAGCAGCGACAACCTGATGCGCGGGTCCGAGCAGTACTTC
.	.	TRBV18	TRBJ2-3	CASSPPEDELSDTQYF	TGTGCCAGCTCACCACCGGAGGATGAGCTGTCAGATACGCAGTATTTT
.	TRBD1	TRBV12-3/TRBV12-4	TRBJ2-5	CASRDRIGETQYF	TGTGCCAGCAGGGACAGGATCGGAGAGACCCAGTACTTC
.	.	TRBV10-2	TRBJ2-2	CASKSATRANTGELFF	TGCGCCAGCAAATCCGCTACTAGGGCGAACACCGGGGAGCTGTTTTTT
many	.	TRBV11-2	TRBJ2-1	CASSFMGYLEQFF	TGTGCCAGCAGCTTTATGGGCTATCTTGAGCAGTTCTTC
.	.	TRBV6-5	TRBJ2-7	CASSYSWAATYEQYF	TGTGCCAGCAGTTACTCGTGGGCGGCGACGTACGAGCAGTACTTC
many	TRBD2	TRBV5-1	TRBJ2-7	CASSYGTSNYEQYF	TGCGCCAGCAGCTACGGGACTAGCAACTACGAGCAGTACTTC
.	TRBD2	TRBV3-1	TRBJ2-3	CASSHSGGGTSGGADTDTQYF	TGTGCCAGCAGCCACTCGGGAGGCGGGACTAGCGGGGGGGCCGACACAGATACGCAGTATTTT
few	.	TRBV6-2/TRBV6-3	TRBJ1-4	CASSYHSGSLDEKLFF	TGTGCCAGCAGTTACCATTCCGGATCGCTTGATGAAAAACTGTTTTTT
few	TRBD1	TRBV7-9	TRBJ2-2	CASSKDRANTGELFF	TGTGCCAGCAGCAAGGACAGGGCGAACACCGGGGAGCTGTTTTTT
many	TRBD1	TRBV29-1	TRBJ2-2	CSVRTGQMNTGELFF	TGCAGCGTTCGAACGGGACAGATGAACACCGGGGAGCTGTTTTTT
.	TRBD1	TRBV4-2	TRBJ2-7	CASSHPTATGREQYF	TGTGCCAGCAGCCATCCCACCGCGACAGGGCGGGAGCAGTACTTC
few	TRBD1	TRBV20-1	TRBJ1-1	CSARGQGASEAFF	TGCAGTGCTAGGGGACAGGGGGCAAGTGAAGCTTTCTTT
.	.	TRBV25-1	TRBJ1-4	CASSYREGEKLFF	TGTGCCAGCAGTTATCGTGAAGGGGAAAAACTGTTTTTT
.	.	TRBV7-2	TRBJ2-1	CASSLHRGGSYNEQFF	TGTGCCAGCAGCTTACACAGGGGGGGCTCCTACAATGAGCAGTTCTTC
few	.	TRBV11-2	TRBJ1-1	CASSLVTWGDGTEAFF	TGTGCCAGCAGCTTAGTGACGTGGGGGGATGGCACTGAAGCTTTCTTT
many	TRBD1	TRBV29-1	TRBJ2-1	CSVPNRGNEQFF	TGCAGCGTTCCAAACAGGGGGAATGAGCAGTTCTTC
.	TRBD1	TRBV4-2	TRBJ2-3	CASSQGGGPTDTQYF	TGTGCCAGCAGCCAAGGAGGGGGCCCCACAGATACGCAGTATTTT
few	TRBD1	TRBV6-5	TRBJ2-5	CASSYSGQGQETQYF	TGTGCCAGCAGTTACTCGGGACAGGGGCAAGAGACCCAGTACTTC
.	.	TRBV4-3	TRBJ2-1	CASSQDRENNEQFF	TGCGCCAGCAGCCAAGATCGGGAGAACAATGAGCAGTTCTTC
few	.	TRBV20-1	TRBJ1-1	CSARVGTTEAFF	TGCAGTGCTAGAGTAGGGACCACTGAAGCTTTCTTT
few	.	TRBV29-1	TRBJ2-3	CSVRSVADTQYF	TGCAGCGTTCGAAGCGTAGCAGATACGCAGTATTTT
.	.	TRBV25-1	TRBJ1-2	CASSTMVDGYTF	TGTGCCAGCAGTACGATGGTAGATGGCTACACCTTC
once	.	TRBV7-9	TRBJ1-5	CASSSPAEIQPQHF	TGTGCCAGCAGCTCACCGGCGGAGATTCAGCCCCAGCATTTT
few	TRBD2	TRBV7-8	TRBJ2-5	CASSLFEGGQETQYF	TGTGCCAGCAGCTTATTCGAGGGAGGGCAAGAGACCCAGTACTTC